A selection of T cell receptor beta chains follows, all from one sample in a study of shared clonotypes between healthy human individuals. Libraries were prepared by immunoSEQ multiplex PCR; TCRdb keeps only in-frame clonotypes and omits some of them. The data show approximately 1.5 million clones, with 98% seen just once and around 0.38% held by the top ten. Source material: naive CD4+ T cells sorted from blood. These receptors originate from a young man in good health. Both conserved end residues are part of each CDR3. Each record gives: clone size, V gene, D gene, J gene, CDR3 DNA, CDR3 protein. D genes are given only for firm matches. Only part of the rows carry a size: once, few, many, or a class if the clone is expanded.

>.|TRBV28|.|TRBJ2-7
TGTGCCAGCAGTTTAGACCCAGCAGGGGCCTACGAGCAGTACTTC
CASSLDPAGAYEQYF
>.|TRBV6-1|.|TRBJ1-4
TGTGCCAGCACGGGACATACTGACGAACAGTCCCTGTTTTTT
CASTGHTDEQSLFF
>.|TRBV7-8|.|TRBJ2-7
TGTGCCAGCAGCTTACGCAGGGGGGTACGGGAGAAGGGATACGAGCAGTACTTC
CASSLRRGVREKGYEQYF
>.|TRBV7-9|TRBD1|TRBJ2-7
TGTGCCAGCAGCCAGAGACAGGGTTACGAGCAGTACTTC
CASSQRQGYEQYF
>.|TRBV18|.|TRBJ2-7
TGTGCCAGCTCAGCACTAGGGACCTACGAGCAGTACTTC
CASSALGTYEQYF
>.|TRBV6-5|.|TRBJ1-3
TGTGCCAGCAGTTACTCCAGGGCTTCTGGAAACACCATATATTTT
CASSYSRASGNTIYF
>once|TRBV29-1|TRBD1|TRBJ2-7
TGCAGCGTTGAAGGAGGGACAGGGTCCTACGAGCAGTACTTC
CSVEGGTGSYEQYF
>.|TRBV5-4|TRBD1|TRBJ1-2
TGTGCCAGCAGCCGTATTGGGGGGACAGGGGGCGACTATGGCTACACCTTC
CASSRIGGTGGDYGYTF
>.|TRBV7-2|.|TRBJ2-6
TGTGCCAGCAGCCCGGGGTTCTCTGGGGCCAACGTCCTGACTTTC
CASSPGFSGANVLTF
>.|TRBV6-4|TRBD1|TRBJ2-7
TGTGCCAGGCCCCGGGACAGACTGAACCACGAGCAGTACTTC
CARPRDRLNHEQYF
>once|TRBV19|TRBD1|TRBJ1-5
TGTGCCAGTAGCCGGGACAGGGGCCTCAATCAGCCCCAGCATTTT
CASSRDRGLNQPQHF
>.|TRBV5-1|.|TRBJ1-5
TGCGCCAGCAGCCCGGACATTCGACCAAATCAGCCCCAGCATTTT
CASSPDIRPNQPQHF
>.|TRBV10-1|.|TRBJ1-4
TGCGCCAGCAGTGAAGGGGCCGCGTCCGAAAAACTGTTTTTT
CASSEGAASEKLFF
>once|TRBV27|.|TRBJ1-5
TGTGCCAGCAGTTTAAGGCAGGGAATCCAGCCCCAGCATTTT
CASSLRQGIQPQHF
>.|TRBV29-1|TRBD2|TRBJ2-7
TGCAGCGCTAAGACTAGCGGACCCAGCTCCTACGAGCAGTACTTC
CSAKTSGPSSYEQYF
>.|TRBV28|.|TRBJ2-7
TGTGCCAGCAGTATCCCCAGCTACGAGCAGTACTTC
CASSIPSYEQYF
>.|TRBV11-2|.|TRBJ2-3
TGTGCCAGCAGCTCGGAAGGTCGAACGCAGTATTTT
CASSSEGRTQYF
>.|TRBV11-2|.|TRBJ2-3
TGTGCCAGCAGCTCCAATGGGGCTTTGGGCACAGATACGCAGTATTTT
CASSSNGALGTDTQYF
>.|TRBV15|.|TRBJ1-4
TGTGCCACCAGCAGAGGTGGGGGCTATGAAAAACTGTTTTTT
CATSRGGGYEKLFF
>.|TRBV5-4|TRBD1|TRBJ2-7
TGTGCCAGCAGCTTTTCTCCGGACAGGGTCTACGAGCAGTACTTC
CASSFSPDRVYEQYF
>.|TRBV5-4|TRBD1|TRBJ1-4
TGTGCCAGCAGCCCGGACAGGTCTCCTAATGAAAAACTGTTTTTT
CASSPDRSPNEKLFF
>once|TRBV28|.|TRBJ1-2
TGTGCCAGCAGAGGGGGGAGTACCCCCTATGGCTACACCTTC
CASRGGSTPYGYTF
>.|TRBV7-9|TRBD2|TRBJ2-1
TGTGCCAGCAGCTTCCGGGGACTAGCGGGCCACAATGAGCAGTTCTTC
CASSFRGLAGHNEQFF
>once|TRBV19|.|TRBJ1-5
TGTGCCAGTAGTGGTCGAAATCAGCCCCAGCATTTT
CASSGRNQPQHF
>.|TRBV10-3|.|TRBJ2-1
TGTGCCATCAGAAGCTCGAATGAGCAGTTCTTC
CAIRSSNEQFF
>.|TRBV9|TRBD2|TRBJ2-1
TGTGCCAGCAGCGTGTGGTCCAGCGGGAGCCCCTACAATGAGCAGTTCTTC
CASSVWSSGSPYNEQFF
>.|TRBV5-1|.|TRBJ2-1
TGCGCCAGCACCCCAGGGCCCCAGGCCAATGAGCAGTTCTTC
CASTPGPQANEQFF
>.|TRBV5-1|.|TRBJ2-1
TGCGCCAGCAGCACGGGACCCAGCTCCTACAATGAGCAGTTCTTC
CASSTGPSSYNEQFF
>.|TRBV6-5|TRBD1|TRBJ2-7
TGTGCCAGCAGGGTCACAGGGGGCGCGTACGAGCAGTACTTC
CASRVTGGAYEQYF
>.|TRBV11-3|TRBD1|TRBJ1-1
TGTGCCAGCAGCTCCACAGGGGCCACTGAAGCTTTCTTT
CASSSTGATEAFF
>.|TRBV10-3|.|TRBJ1-5
TGTGCCATCAGTGGTCTCAACAGCAATCAGCCCCAGCATTTT
CAISGLNSNQPQHF
>.|TRBV9|.|TRBJ2-6
TGTGCCAGCAGCACCGGACACCTCTCTGGGGCCAACGTCCTGACTTTC
CASSTGHLSGANVLTF
>.|TRBV27|TRBD1|TRBJ2-7
TGTGCCAGCGGGTGGGACAGAAATTACGAGCAGTACTTC
CASGWDRNYEQYF
>.|TRBV6-6|TRBD2|TRBJ2-3
TGTGCCAGCAGCTCTCTAGCGGGAGAGGATACAGATACGCAGTATTTT
CASSSLAGEDTDTQYF
>.|TRBV5-1|.|TRBJ2-3
TGCGCCAGCAGCTTGGTAACCCCCACAGATACGCAGTATTTT
CASSLVTPTDTQYF
>.|TRBV10-3|.|TRBJ2-5
TGTGCCATCAGTGGTAGTGGGGAGACCCAGTACTTC
CAISGSGETQYF
>.|TRBV7-3|.|TRBJ2-6
TGTGCCAGCAGCCAGAGGGGAGGCACCAACGTCCTGACTTTC
CASSQRGGTNVLTF
>.|TRBV5-4|TRBD1|TRBJ2-7
TGTGCCAGCAGCCCCGGGACAGGGGATTACGAGCAGTACTTC
CASSPGTGDYEQYF
>.|TRBV7-2|TRBD1|TRBJ2-7
TGTGCCAGCAGACCCCGGACAGGGGGCATGTGGGAGCAGTACTTC
CASRPRTGGMWEQYF
>.|TRBV18|TRBD2|TRBJ2-5
TGTGCCAGCTCACCGAGTCGGCGACTAGCGGATTTAGAGACCCAGTACTTC
CASSPSRRLADLETQYF
>once|TRBV29-1|TRBD1|TRBJ1-4
TGCAGCGTTGCCCGGACAGGGGTGGACGAAAAACTGTTTTTT
CSVARTGVDEKLFF
>.|TRBV7-9|TRBD1|TRBJ1-1
TGTGCCAGCAGCTCAATTTCCGGGACAGGGAACACTGAAGCTTTCTTT
CASSSISGTGNTEAFF
>.|TRBV5-6|.|TRBJ1-2
TGTGCCAGCAGCTTGCCCGGCCGATTGCATAACTATGGCTACACCTTC
CASSLPGRLHNYGYTF
>.|TRBV7-2|TRBD2|TRBJ2-1
TGTGCCAGCAGCCGAAGACCGGGACTAGCGGTCAATGAGCAGTTCTTC
CASSRRPGLAVNEQFF
>.|TRBV11-2|.|TRBJ1-5
TGTGCCAGCAGCTTACTTTCAGGATTTCAGCCCCAGCATTTT
CASSLLSGFQPQHF